The rows below give T cell receptor beta chains drawn from one sample of a study of beta chain features in type 1 diabetes. Produced via immunoSEQ multiplex PCR; TCRdb's table is partial and in-frame only. The sample lists 200,000 to 250,000 clones; over 9.5% were seen once. The sample consisted of naive CD4+ T cells from blood. The receptor set was obtained from a young woman in good health. The CDR3 runs from the conserved cysteine through the conserved F or W. The D gene is left open where the match is weak. A row's size may be missing; if present it is once, few, many or a size class.

D gene	V gene	J gene	clone size	CDR3 DNA	CDR3 protein
.	TRBV2	TRBJ1-1	few	TGTGCCAGCAGGAAGACTGGGAACACTGAAGCTTTCTTT	CASRKTGNTEAFF
.	TRBV6-5	TRBJ1-6	.	TGTGCCAGCAGTCTTACACAGGGCCACCTACTCCACTTT	CASSLTQGHLLHF
.	TRBV6-5	TRBJ1-4	.	TGTGCCAGCAGTTACATCCCGGGGTCTAATGAAAAACTGTTTTTT	CASSYIPGSNEKLFF
.	TRBV7-9	TRBJ2-7	.	TGTGCCAGCAGCGACCGCCTCACGAGGGAAGAGCAGTACTTC	CASSDRLTREEQYF
TRBD1	TRBV2	TRBJ2-3	few	TGTGCCAGCAGAGGGGGACAGGGTGACACAGATACGCAGTATTTT	CASRGGQGDTDTQYF
.	TRBV30	TRBJ2-5	few	TGTGCCTGGGTCACCGGGTCCTACCGCGGGACCCAGTACTTC	CAWVTGSYRGTQYF
.	TRBV19	TRBJ1-1	.	TGTGCCAGTAGTATACGGGGAGACACTGAAGCTTTCTTT	CASSIRGDTEAFF
TRBD1	TRBV30	TRBJ2-5	.	TGTGCCCGCCAGACAGGGATCCAAGAGACCCAGTACTTC	CARQTGIQETQYF
TRBD1	TRBV5-1	TRBJ2-3	few	TGCGCCAGCAGCCCAAGGACAGGGTGGGCAGATACGCAGTATTTT	CASSPRTGWADTQYF
TRBD1	TRBV6-1	TRBJ1-2	.	TGTGCCAGCAGTTTCAATTCCGGGACAGGGGCTGGCTACACCTTC	CASSFNSGTGAGYTF
.	TRBV18	TRBJ2-7	.	TGTGCCAGCTCACCGAATCGGGACACAACCTACGAGCAGTACTTC	CASSPNRDTTYEQYF
TRBD2	TRBV5-6	TRBJ2-1	few	TGTGCCAGCAGCTTGGGAGGACTAGCGGCCTACAATGAGCAGTTCTTC	CASSLGGLAAYNEQFF
.	TRBV2	TRBJ1-1	.	TGTGCCAGCAGTGCTGCGACAGTGAACACTGAAGCTTTCTTT	CASSAATVNTEAFF
TRBD2	TRBV30	TRBJ2-3	.	TGTGCCTGGCAGACTAGCGGAAGTAGCACAGATACGCAGTATTTT	CAWQTSGSSTDTQYF
.	TRBV7-9	TRBJ2-2	few	TGTGCCAGCAGCTTAGACTGGTCCTGGAATTACAGCGGGGAGCTGTTTTTT	CASSLDWSWNYSGELFF
TRBD2	TRBV7-9	TRBJ2-7	few	TGTGCCAGCAGTAGTAGCGGGAGGGCCACATACGAGCAGTACTTC	CASSSSGRATYEQYF
.	TRBV11-1	TRBJ2-5	few	TGTGCCAGCAGCTTACAGGGTACGCAAGAGACCCAGTACTTC	CASSLQGTQETQYF
TRBD1	TRBV6-1	TRBJ2-3	.	TGTGCCAGCAGTGAGGGGACAGGGGGTTTTGCAGATACGCAGTATTTT	CASSEGTGGFADTQYF
TRBD1	TRBV5-1	TRBJ1-4	.	TGCGCCAGCAGCTACGGACAGGGGGAGGAAAAACTGTTTTTT	CASSYGQGEEKLFF
.	TRBV9	TRBJ1-1	few	TGTGCCAGCAGCGCCTCCGCGGGGAACACTGAAGCTTTCTTT	CASSASAGNTEAFF
.	TRBV7-9	TRBJ2-5	few	TGTGCCAGCAGTCGGTCAGGGGAAGAGACCCAGTACTTC	CASSRSGEETQYF
.	TRBV13	TRBJ1-1	.	TGTGCCAGCAGCCCTAGAACCAACACTGAAGCTTTCTTT	CASSPRTNTEAFF
TRBD2	TRBV30	TRBJ2-5	.	TGTGCCTGGAGGGCGGCGGGAGGTAGGGAGACCCAGTACTTC	CAWRAAGGRETQYF
.	TRBV11-2	TRBJ2-2	.	TGTGCCATCCTGGACTTTTTCACCGGGGAGCTGTTTTTT	CAILDFFTGELFF
.	TRBV7-9	TRBJ1-5	few	TGTGCCAGCAGCTTAGGGGCAGGGGAAGGCAATCAGCCCCAGCATTTT	CASSLGAGEGNQPQHF
TRBD1	TRBV2	TRBJ1-3	few	TGTGCCAGCAGTGAGGGACAGGGATCCGGAAACACCATATATTTT	CASSEGQGSGNTIYF
TRBD2	TRBV2	TRBJ2-2	few	TGTGCCAGCAGTGAAGGGGGCGGGGGAGCGTTCGGGGAGCTGTTTTTT	CASSEGGGGAFGELFF
.	TRBV2	TRBJ2-7	.	TGTGCCAGCAGTGAGCGGTCCCCGGGGTACGAGCAGTACTTC	CASSERSPGYEQYF
.	TRBV6-1	TRBJ2-6	few	TGTGCCAGCAGCTCGGCGGGAGGGGCCAACGTCCTGACTTTC	CASSSAGGANVLTF
.	TRBV10-3	TRBJ1-1	few	TGTGCCATCAGTGAAGGCAGGCAGAACACTGAAGCTTTCTTT	CAISEGRQNTEAFF
.	TRBV6-6	TRBJ1-5	.	TGTGCCAGCAGTTTAGTCGGGGGGCGGCCCCAGCATTTT	CASSLVGGRPQHF
.	TRBV11-2	TRBJ1-4	.	TGTGCCAGCACTCTTACGGGAATTGGTGAAAAACTGTTTTTT	CASTLTGIGEKLFF
.	TRBV30	TRBJ1-3	few	TGTGCCTGGAGTGCGGGTCAGGGATCTGGAAACACCATATATTTT	CAWSAGQGSGNTIYF
.	TRBV25-1	TRBJ1-4	.	TGTGCCAGCAGTGGACCGGGGGAAAAACTGTTTTTT	CASSGPGEKLFF
TRBD1	TRBV5-8	TRBJ1-1	.	TGTGCCACCAAACAGGGGACTGAAGCTTTCTTT	CATKQGTEAFF
.	TRBV6-5	TRBJ2-3	few	TGTGCCAGCAGTTTCGGGGTTAGCACAGATACGCAGTATTTT	CASSFGVSTDTQYF
.	TRBV12-5	TRBJ1-5	.	TGTGCTAGTGGTTTGGTTTCCGTTGGCAATCAGCCCCAGCATTTT	CASGLVSVGNQPQHF
.	TRBV2	TRBJ1-2	.	TGTGCCAGCAGTGTTAACAGCCGACCGAACTATGGCTACACCTTC	CASSVNSRPNYGYTF
.	TRBV29-1	TRBJ2-1	few	TGCAGCGTTGAAGACAGGGCGTTTAAGAATGAGCAGTTCTTC	CSVEDRAFKNEQFF
.	TRBV9	TRBJ2-3	.	TGTGCCAGCAGCCAAACACAGGGCGGTTCAGATACGCAGTATTTT	CASSQTQGGSDTQYF
TRBD1	TRBV9	TRBJ2-7	.	TGTGCCAGCAGCCCAAATCCGACAGGGATCTACGAGCAGTACTTC	CASSPNPTGIYEQYF
TRBD2	TRBV30	TRBJ2-7	.	TGTGCCTGGAGTGTAGTAGCGGGGCGTTCCGAGCAGTACTTC	CAWSVVAGRSEQYF
TRBD2	TRBV5-1	TRBJ2-4	.	TGCGCCAGCAGCCGGACTAGCGGGAGGGCCAAAAACATTCAGTACTTC	CASSRTSGRAKNIQYF
TRBD2	TRBV5-4	TRBJ2-5	many	TGTGCCAGCAGCTTGGGGACTAGTCGGGGCGAGACCCAGTACTTC	CASSLGTSRGETQYF
.	TRBV6-5	TRBJ1-3	.	TGTGCCAGCAAGGAGGGGAACACCATATATTTT	CASKEGNTIYF